The present entry profiles one T cell receptor beta chain with its context. This sample is drawn from a study of blood T cell repertoires in COVID-19. Study overall: Samples came from the United States, Italy and Spain, spanning acute and convalescent COVID-19.

V was trimmed by 5 bases and J by 1 base, leaving 9 bases between them. Germline lookup yields CDR1 SGHNT and CDR2 YYREEE (reference sequence). There are 14 residues in the CDR3. Original methodology: Amplification from reference gene primers served as the basis for estimated nucleated cell counts. The assay was immunoSEQ multiplex PCR, and TCRdb's table has in-frame clones only and misses some. D and trimming come from the DNA, and the V and J calls and clone size come from that table. The sample holds 130,000 to 150,000 clones; 85% to 90% are singletons and the top ten take 1.2%. The chain links TRBV5-4 to TRBJ2-2, with a possible D match to TRBD2 (5 bases). Material for sequencing was PBMCs or T cells enriched from blood (not recorded which). The source of this sequence is a woman in her twenties or thirties with acute COVID-19. CDR3 sequence: CASSTDWNTGELFF. In DNA, the CDR3 is TGTGCCAGCAGTACGGACTGGAACACCGGGGAGCTGTTTTTT.